The 6 T cell receptor beta chains reported below all come from one sample, sequenced in a study of cytomegalovirus exposure and HLA in healthy donors. PCR used 60 Vbeta primers and 13 Jbeta primers. The data were produced by immunoSEQ multiplex PCR, yet TCRdb's version contains in-frame clones alone and is incomplete. The table has about 150,000 clones, about three quarters seen once; the top ten hold about 10%. Material for sequencing was PBMCs. The receptors shown here come from a man younger than 45 in good health and CMV-seropositive.

The rearrangement links TRBV10-1 to TRBJ2-5; a weak D match, TRBD1 (5 bases). The DNA end lines up better with TRBJ2-7; the J call may be wrong. This CDR3 region has 14 residues. Germline assignment: CDR1 WNHNN and CDR2 SYGVQD (reference sequence). In DNA, the CDR3 is TGCGCCAGCAGTGAGTCGCCAGGGATCTACGAGCAGTACTTC. It yields the protein CASSESPGIYEQYF.

The gene calls are TRBV7-8 and TRBJ2-7; perhaps TRBD1 as D (6 bases). Germline V CDR1 and CDR2: SGHVS, FQNEAQ. V lost 5 bases to trimming and J lost 6 bases, with 11 bases between them. The CDR3 length is 12 residues. CDR3 bases: TGTGCCAGCAGCCTGTACAGGGTCGAGCAGTACTTC. Translated: CASSLYRVEQYF.

The chain is built from TRBV11-2 and TRBJ2-1, with a tentative D call TRBD2 (6 bases). Germline V gene lookup returns CDR1 SGHAT and CDR2 FQNNGV. The V gene lost 1 base and the J gene lost 6 bases, with 13 bases spanning the gap. The CDR3 length is 15 residues. The CDR3 DNA sequence: TGTGCCAGCAGCTTAGGGATGGGAGGAGGCAATGAGCAGTTCTTC. Translated: CASSLGMGGGNEQFF.

The chain is built from TRBV19 and TRBJ1-4, with 7 bases matching TRBD1. CDR3 size: 13 residues. Germline V CDR1 and CDR2: LNHDA, SQIVND (reference sequence). Trimming cost V 7 bases and J 6 bases; bases outside gene matches: 5. DNA of the CDR3: TGTGCCAGTAAAACCGGACAGGATGAAAAACTGTTTTTT. Translation gives CASKTGQDEKLFF.

The CDR3 coding sequence is TGTGCCAGCAGCTTAAGCGGGACAGGGGTGGTGTATACGCAGTATTTT. Translated: CASSLSGTGVVYTQYF. The rearrangement links TRBV7-3 to TRBJ2-3, with TRBD1 identical over 10 bases. Losses at the gene ends were 1 base for V and 7 bases for J; bases not matched to a gene: 8. CDR3 size: 16 residues. The germline gives CDR1 SGHTA, CDR2 FQGTGA.

V gene TRBV2 combines with J gene TRBJ1-5; D uncertain. The CDR3 is 14 residues long. Germline V CDR1 and CDR2: SNHLY, FYNNEI. The V and J ends lost 10 bases and 0 bases respectively, with 13 bases between them. The CDR3 loop is CATQSSYSNQPQHF. CDR3 in DNA: TGTGCCACCCAGTCCAGTTATAGCAATCAGCCCCAGCATTTT.